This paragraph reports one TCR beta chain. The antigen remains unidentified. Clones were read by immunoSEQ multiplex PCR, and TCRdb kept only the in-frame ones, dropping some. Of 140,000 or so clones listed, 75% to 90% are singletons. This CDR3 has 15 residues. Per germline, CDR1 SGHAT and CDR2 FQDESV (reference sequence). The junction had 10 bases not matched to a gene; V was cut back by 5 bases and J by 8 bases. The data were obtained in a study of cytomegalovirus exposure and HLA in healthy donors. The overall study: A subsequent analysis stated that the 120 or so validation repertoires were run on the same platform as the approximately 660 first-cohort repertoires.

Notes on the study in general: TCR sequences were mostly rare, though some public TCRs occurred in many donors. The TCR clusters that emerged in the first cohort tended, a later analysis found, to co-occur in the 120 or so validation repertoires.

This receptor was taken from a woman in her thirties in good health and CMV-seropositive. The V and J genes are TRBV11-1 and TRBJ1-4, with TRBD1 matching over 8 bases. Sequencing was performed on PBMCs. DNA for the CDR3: TGTGCCAGCAGCCCCCAGGGGGCGGTGGAAGAAAAACTGTTTTTT. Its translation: CASSPQGAVEEKLFF.